This T cell receptor beta chain was captured in a study of OX40 agonist ivuxolimab in advanced cancers. V was clipped by 4 bases and J by 7 bases; unmatched bases: 9. The CDR3 totals 15 residues. The germline gives CDR1 SGHRS, CDR2 YFSETQ. Some clones are missing from TCRdb's copy, which holds only in-frame ones; the method was immunoSEQ multiplex PCR. This table holds 80,000 to 85,000 clones, around 84% found once. The chain uses TRBV5-1 and TRBJ2-2; 8 nucleotides agree with TRBD2. The receptor's source is an adult with an advanced solid tumor such as melanoma, head and neck, liver or kidney cancer. Sample: CD4+ or CD8+ T cells sorted from blood, taken in a trial of the OX40 agonist ivuxolimab. CDR3: CASSPTSGKGGELFF. As DNA, the CDR3 is TGCGCCAGCAGCCCCACTAGCGGCAAAGGCGGGGAGCTGTTTTTT. The whole variable domain, remainder taken from reference TRBV5-1 and TRBJ2-2, is KAGVTQTPRYLIKTRGQQVTLSCSPISGHRSVSWYQQTPGQGLQFLFEYFSETQRNKGNFPGRFSGRQFSNSRSEMNVSTLELGDSALYLCASSPTSGKGGELFFGEGSRLTVL.